The 32 T cell receptor beta chains reported below all come from one sample, sequenced in a study of graft-versus-host responses after intestinal transplantation. What these receptors recognize is not known. The protocol was immunoSEQ multiplex PCR, while the TCRdb copy is restricted to in-frame clones and leaves out a portion. Found here are over 100,000 clones, more than 80% of them singletons; the top ten hold 0.23%. Sample: unstimulated CD4+ T cells sorted from spleen or lymph node cells, taken before transplant. The receptors derive from a human donor who was the organ donor for an intestinal transplant.

The table lists this clone with a few counts. The V call is TRBV6-5, the J call TRBJ2-7; 13 bases agree with TRBD2. The CDR3 has 16 amino acids. Germline trimming cut 4 bases from V and 5 bases from J; bases unmatched to any gene: 8. Per germline, CDR1 MNHEY and CDR2 SVGAGI. CDR3 in DNA: TGTGCCAGCAGTTTCCTGACTAGCGGGAGGAGAAACGAGCAGTACTTC. It codes for CASSFLTSGRRNEQYF.

The chain joins TRBV6-5 to TRBJ2-5; 7 bases are shared with TRBD2. This CDR3 region has 12 residues. Trimming cost V 8 bases and J 6 bases; bases outside gene matches: 6. The germline V gene has CDR1 MNHEY and CDR2 SVGAGI. CDR3: CASGRGEKTQYF. The CDR3 coding sequence is TGTGCCAGCGGCCGGGGGGAGAAGACCCAGTACTTC.

The chain carries TRBV29-1 and TRBJ2-7; a possible D gene is TRBD2 (5 bases). Germline CDR1 and CDR2: SQVTM and ANQGSEA. V was shortened by 6 bases and J by 0 bases, with 12 bases between the two germline ends. The CDR3 sequence is 13 residues long. CDR3 coding DNA: TGCAGCGTCGGCGGGCAGAGCTCCTACGAGCAGTACTTC. This codes for CSVGGQSSYEQYF.

The chain combines TRBV4-1 with TRBJ1-4; D may be TRBD1 (5 bases). CDR3 size: 16 residues. V was trimmed by 2 bases and J by 1 base, leaving 11 bases between them. Germline V gene sequence: CDR1 MGHRA, CDR2 YSYEKL. In DNA, the CDR3 is TGCGCCAGCAGCCAACTAACAGGAGAAACTAATGAAAAACTGTTTTTT. It codes for CASSQLTGETNEKLFF.

CDR3 DNA: TGTGCCAGCTTCGGACAGGGGGAAACCGGGGAGCTGTTTTTT. This codes for CASFGQGETGELFF. The rearrangement joins TRBV27 to TRBJ2-2; 10 bases align to TRBD1. This CDR3 has 14 amino acids. Germline loops: CDR1 MNHEY, CDR2 SMNVEV (reference sequence). V shed 8 bases and J 5 bases; nucleotides not matched to a gene: 5.

The rearrangement uses TRBV11-2 and TRBJ2-2; no clear D. V was pared by 1 base and J by 0 bases, with 0 bases between. Germline V gene sequence: CDR1 SGHAT, CDR2 FQNNGV. CDR3 length: 13 amino acids. This CDR3 is CASSLANTGELFF. CDR3 sequence (DNA): TGTGCCAGCAGCTTAGCGAACACCGGGGAGCTGTTTTTT.

CDR3 sequence: CASSEGTKNIQYF. DNA for the CDR3: TGCGCCAGCAGTGAGGGGACAAAAAACATTCAGTACTTC. J is TRBJ2-4 and V is TRBV10-1; D might be TRBD1 (6 bases). The germline V and J ends were trimmed by 2 bases and 4 bases, with 6 bases remaining between them. The CDR3 contains 13 residues. CDR1 is WNHNN and CDR2 is SYGVQD in the germline V gene (reference sequence).

This clone occurred once. V is TRBV14 and J is TRBJ2-5, with D possibly being TRBD1 (5 bases). V gave up 4 bases and J gave up 0 bases, with 9 bases separating them. The CDR3 loop spans 14 amino acids. Looked up from germline, CDR1 is SGHDN and CDR2 is FVKESK. The CDR3 DNA is TGTGCCAGCAGCCTGACAGTCCACCAAGAGACCCAGTACTTC. Translating it yields CASSLTVHQETQYF.

CDR3 in DNA: TGTGCCAGCAGGCAGACAGGAGAGACCCAGTACTTC. It specifies CASRQTGETQYF. The chain has TRBV5-5 and TRBJ2-5; tentatively, D is TRBD1 (6 bases). Germline lookup yields CDR1 SGHKS and CDR2 YYEKEE (reference sequence). This CDR3 is 12 amino acids long. V was cut by 5 bases and J by 4 bases, with 9 bases left in between.

V and J are TRBV10-3 and TRBJ1-2; TRBD1 might be the D (6 bases). CDR3 size: 14 residues. CDR1 is ENHRY, CDR2 SYGVKD, per germline. Trimming pared 6 bases from V and 4 bases from J, leaving 15 bases between. CDR3 protein: CAIRGDTYPYGYTF. CDR3 nucleotide sequence: TGTGCCATCAGGGGGGACACCTACCCCTATGGCTACACCTTC.

The rearrangement uses TRBV4-2 and TRBJ2-1; possible D gene TRBD2, 5 bases. The length of the CDR3 is 16 residues. Trimming pared 0 bases from V and 0 bases from J, leaving 9 bases between. From germline, CDR1 is LGHNA and CDR2 YNFKEQ. The DNA for the CDR3 is TGTGCCAGCAGCCAAGATCGGGCGGGCTCCTACAATGAGCAGTTCTTC. Translating it yields CASSQDRAGSYNEQFF.

The J gene is TRBJ2-7, the V gene TRBV11-3; D possibly matches TRBD1 or TRBD2 (7 bases each). Germline values: CDR1 SGHNT, CDR2 YENEEA. The CDR3 extends over 14 amino acids. V was pared by 4 bases and J by 6 bases, with 16 bases between. CDR3 sequence reads: CASSSGRGQGEQYF. CDR3 DNA: TGTGCCAGCAGCTCAGGGAGGGGGCAAGGCGAGCAGTACTTC. The full variable domain, completed using reference TRBV11-3 and TRBJ2-7, is EAGVVQSPRYKIIEKKQPVAFWCNPISGHNTLYWYLQNLGQGPELLIRYENEEAVDDSQLPKDRFSAERLKGVDSTLKIQPAELGDSAVYLCASSSGRGQGEQYFGPGTRLTVT.

The genes are TRBV2 and TRBJ2-2; D may correspond to TRBD1 or TRBD2 (5 bases each). Germline V lookup: CDR1 SNHLY, CDR2 FYNNEI. This CDR3 spans 15 amino acids. Trimming shortened V by 6 bases and J by 1 base, and 12 bases separated the two germline ends. DNA of the CDR3: TGTGCCAGCAGGAGGGACCTCCTGAACACCGGGGAGCTGTTTTTT. Amino acid sequence: CASRRDLLNTGELFF.

The chain carries TRBV29-1 and TRBJ2-7; TRBD2 aligns across 8 bases. The CDR3 consists of 14 residues. J lost 0 bases, V lost 5 bases, and 6 bases had no gene match. Germline-derived CDR1 and CDR2 are SQVTM and ANQGSEA. The CDR3 DNA follows: TGCAGCGTTAGTGGCGGGAGGAGCTCCTACGAGCAGTACTTC. The encoded protein is CSVSGGRSSYEQYF.

This clone was observed a few times. V gene TRBV5-1 combines with J gene TRBJ2-7, with 8 bases identical to TRBD1. The germline V gene encodes CDR1 SGHRS and CDR2 YFSETQ. Trimming removed 0 bases from V and 3 bases from J; junction bases left unmatched: 2. CDR3 length: 14 residues. CDR3 nucleotide sequence: TGCGCCAGCAGCTTGGCACAGGGGGGCTACGAGCAGTACTTC. This codes for CASSLAQGGYEQYF. The variable domain in full, with the rest retrieved from reference TRBV5-1 and TRBJ2-7, is KAGVTQTPRYLIKTRGQQVTLSCSPISGHRSVSWYQQTPGQGLQFLFEYFSETQRNKGNFPGRFSGRQFSNSRSEMNVSTLELGDSALYLCASSLAQGGYEQYFGPGTRLTVT.

The chain is built from TRBV6-1 and TRBJ2-2, with D unclear. Trimming took off 6 bases at V and 6 bases at J, with 8 bases between the two ends. The CDR3 is made up of 12 amino acids. Germline CDR1 MNHNS, CDR2 SASEGT. The DNA of the CDR3 is TGTGCCAGCAGGAGAAAAGCCGGGGAGCTGTTTTTT. Residues: CASRRKAGELFF.

The V and J genes are TRBV11-2 and TRBJ1-2, with 9 bases matching TRBD1. The trim removed 6 bases at V and 4 bases at J, leaving 18 bases unmatched. There are 18 residues in the CDR3. Germline assignment: CDR1 SGHAT and CDR2 FQNNGV. CDR3 sequence: CASRGSQGALSDLYGYTF. The CDR3 DNA is TGTGCCAGCAGGGGGTCACAGGGGGCGCTTTCCGACCTCTATGGCTACACCTTC.

In its sample, this clone was seen once. The chain links TRBV2 to TRBJ1-4, with D tentatively TRBD1 (5 bases). V was shortened by 6 bases and J by 4 bases, with 18 bases between the two germline ends. CDR3 length: 16 residues. Germline lookup yields CDR1 SNHLY and CDR2 FYNNEI. The DNA of the CDR3 is TGTGCCAGCAGCGCCACGTGGGGGGGGGTTAATGAAAAACTGTTTTTT. Translated: CASSATWGGVNEKLFF. The complete variable domain, with remaining parts taken from reference TRBV2 and TRBJ1-4, reads EPEVTQTPSHQVTQMGQEVILRCVPISNHLYFYWYRQILGQKVEFLVSFYNNEISEKSEIFDDQFSVERPDGSNFTLKIRSTKLEDSAMYFCASSATWGGVNEKLFFGSGTQLSVL.

The chain links TRBV28 to TRBJ2-1, with 9 bases identical to TRBD2. V lost 6 bases, J lost 4 bases, and 7 bases stayed unmatched. This CDR3 region has 15 residues. Germline CDR1 reads MDHEN; CDR2 reads SYDVKM. CDR3 nucleotides: TGTGCCAGCAGGTCTAGACTAGCGGAATACAATGAGCAGTTCTTC. Amino acids: CASRSRLAEYNEQFF. The variable domain in full, completed from reference TRBV28 and TRBJ2-1, reads DVKVTQSSRYLVKRTGEKVFLECVQDMDHENMFWYRQDPGLGLRLIYFSYDVKMKEKGDIPEGYSVSREKKERFSLILESASTNQTSMYLCASRSRLAEYNEQFFGPGTRLTVL.

CDR3 DNA sequence: TGTGCCAGCTCACCTTCGGCGGGAGGCTACAATGAGCAGTTCTTC. Translating gives CASSPSAGGYNEQFF. This rearrangement joins TRBV18 to TRBJ2-1, with 8 bases lining up with TRBD2. CDR1 is KGHSH and CDR2 is LQKENI in the germline V gene. J lost 3 bases, V lost 3 bases, and 4 bases had no gene match. The CDR3 consists of 15 residues.

V gene TRBV4-1 combines with J gene TRBJ2-4; D might be TRBD2 (6 bases). CDR1 and CDR2 (germline): MGHRA, YSYEKL. V lost 1 base and J lost 2, with 15 bases in between. The CDR3 is 17 amino acids. The CDR3 loop is CASSQVFSGTTKNIQYF. The DNA of the CDR3 is TGCGCCAGCAGCCAAGTTTTTAGCGGAACCACCAAAAACATTCAGTACTTC.

The chain couples TRBV19 to TRBJ1-4, with D maybe TRBD1 (5 bases). Germline V gives CDR1 LNHDA, CDR2 SQIVND (reference sequence). This CDR3 contains 15 residues. V lost 3 bases, J lost 0 bases, and 8 bases lay in between. CDR3 sequence reads: CASSIFRATNEKLFF. In DNA, the CDR3 is TGTGCCAGTAGTATCTTCAGGGCAACTAATGAAAAACTGTTTTTT.

The chain employs TRBV15 and TRBJ1-6; no clear D gene. The germline CDR1 and CDR2 sequences are LNHNV and YYDKDF (reference sequence). This CDR3 is 16 amino acids long. Trimming left V 0 bases short and J 6 bases short, with 12 bases between. CDR3 nucleotide sequence: TGTGCCACCAGCAGAGAGTTCGGGGTGGGTAATTCACCCCTCCACTTT. This sequence encodes CATSREFGVGNSPLHF. Full variable domain (rest looked up from reference TRBV15 and TRBJ1-6): DAMVIQNPRYQVTQFGKPVTLSCSQTLNHNVMYWYQQKSSQAPKLLFHYYDKDFNNEADTPDNFQSRRPNTSFCFLDIRSPGLGDTAMYLCATSREFGVGNSPLHFGNGTRLTVT.

The rearrangement uses TRBV10-3 and TRBJ2-7; 8 nucleotides agree with TRBD2. Germline V lookup: CDR1 ENHRY, CDR2 SYGVKD. CDR3 length: 15 residues. V was pared by 6 bases and J by 2 bases, with 9 bases of the junction left unmatched. The CDR3 reads CAISGGGRRTYEQYF. CDR3 bases: TGTGCCATCAGCGGGGGGGGAAGAAGGACCTACGAGCAGTACTTC.

This chain connects TRBV4-1 to TRBJ2-5; 8 nucleotides agree with TRBD2. J lost 2 bases, V lost 6 bases, and 2 bases had no gene match. In germline, CDR1 is MGHRA, CDR2 YSYEKL. This CDR3 region has 13 residues. Written as DNA, the CDR3 is TGCGCCAGCAGGTCTAGCGGGCAAGAGACCCAGTACTTC. As protein: CASRSSGQETQYF.

This clone was seen only a few times. Within the sample, other DNA sequences also encode this same CDR3. The chain joins TRBV5-1 to TRBJ1-1, with TRBD1 matching over 8 bases. Trimming took 4 bases from V and 4 from J; bases not matched to a gene: 3. The CDR3 is made up of 13 amino acids. Germline values: CDR1 SGHRS, CDR2 YFSETQ. The CDR3 region has the DNA TGCGCCAGCAGCCTCACAGGGGGCACTGAAGCTTTCTTT. This sequence encodes CASSLTGGTEAFF.

The chain employs TRBV4-1 and TRBJ2-3, with 9 bases that match TRBD1. Trimming cost V 0 bases and J 5 bases; bases outside gene matches: 15. The V gene's germline CDR1 is MGHRA and CDR2 YSYEKL. CDR3 length: 19 residues. The CDR3 nucleotides are TGCGCCAGCAGCCAAGAGGGGATTGGGACAGGGAGTCCTTTAGATACGCAGTATTTT. Amino acids: CASSQEGIGTGSPLDTQYF.

The chain couples TRBV5-4 to TRBJ2-1, with TRBD2 matching 13 bases. The CDR3 is 16 residues long. The V gene end was trimmed by 5 bases and the J gene end by 8 bases; junction bases not matched to a gene: 10. CDR1 and CDR2 from the germline V gene are SGHNT and YYREEE (reference sequence). CDR3 amino acids: CASSPGLAGARDEQFF. CDR3 bases: TGTGCCAGCAGTCCCGGACTAGCGGGAGCTAGGGATGAGCAGTTCTTC. The complete variable domain, with remaining parts taken from reference TRBV5-4 and TRBJ2-1, reads ETGVTQSPTHLIKTRGQQVTLRCSSQSGHNTVSWYQQALGQGPQFIFQYYREEENGRGNFPPRFSGLQFPNYSSELNVNALELDDSALYLCASSPGLAGARDEQFFGPGTRLTVL.

This sequence joins TRBV29-1 and TRBJ1-1; D unresolved. CDR3 size: 12 residues. Between the trimmed V and J ends, which lost 5 bases and 4 bases, there was a span of 11 bases. Germline V CDR1 and CDR2: SQVTM, ANQGSEA. The chain's CDR3 is CSVHRAGTEAFF. In DNA form, the CDR3 reads TGCAGCGTTCATAGGGCCGGCACTGAAGCTTTCTTT.

The CDR3 nucleotides read TGTGCCAGCAGTGTCGGGACAGGGACCCGTCCAATACAAGAGACCCAGTACTTC. It codes for CASSVGTGTRPIQETQYF. The chain combines TRBV6-1 with TRBJ2-5, with 9 bases that match TRBD1. The V and J ends lost 4 bases and 2 bases, in that order; junction bases with no gene match: 14. The CDR3 is 18 amino acids. Germline CDR1 reads MNHNS; CDR2 reads SASEGT.

The chain couples TRBV7-2 to TRBJ2-7; the match to TRBD2 covers 16 bases. The CDR3 has 17 amino acids. V lost 5 bases and J lost 2; bases outside the gene matches: 6. CDR1 and CDR2 from the germline V gene are SGHTA and FQGNSA. The CDR3 loop reads CASSLRGLAGGTYEQYF. The DNA for the CDR3 is TGTGCCAGCAGCCTAAGGGGACTAGCGGGAGGGACCTACGAGCAGTACTTC.

The J gene is TRBJ2-5, the V gene TRBV5-4; 7 nucleotides align to TRBD1. Germline V gene sequence: CDR1 SGHNT, CDR2 YYREEE (reference sequence). This CDR3 is 13 amino acids long. The trim removed 5 bases at V and 2 bases at J, leaving 3 bases unmatched. The CDR3 sequence is CASSRDRQETQYF. The CDR3 bases are TGTGCCAGCAGTCGGGACAGACAAGAGACCCAGTACTTC.